The entry below describes one TCR beta chain. Its antigen is still unknown. The input lacks base qualities; no much larger clone sits a single base away. The treatment or condition tag for this specimen amounts to: in vitro stimulation with specific CMV peptide epitopes to enrich CMV-specific T cells. These data are taken from a study of T cell repertoires in cytomegalovirus infection (dated by TCRdb to about 2019). For context, the study as a whole: Recently identified HLA-C-restricted CMV epitopes, whose presentation resists viral immunomodulation, were targeted by peptide stimulations together with well-studied HLA-B-restricted epitopes. Donor HLA type was relevant to the analysis, because carriage of CMV infection together with the matching HLA type was indicated by public TCR beta signatures.

Study-level results and caveats: Carriers of CMV infection plus the relevant HLA type were discriminated by the cumulative frequency of public TCR beta family members in the study cohort and in an independent approximately 360-donor cohort. In the ex vivo response, HLA-C-restricted CMV-specific TCR beta clonotypes were dominant, and in two of eight donors the single most frequent clonotype came from this HLA-C-restricted group.

The run used an Illumina HiSeq 1500. The raw public reads went through TCRdb reprocessing: fastp at Q25, MiXCR clone calling, in-frame beta chains kept. Entries are consolidated by CDR3 protein sequence, retaining the most common genes and DNA. The sample profile shows roughly 570,000 distinct CDR3 sequences; 40% of them were found once. Around 46% of the sample lies in the top ten. From cysteine to phenylalanine, the CDR3 is 15 amino acids long. Just the 45-base CDR3 DNA is kept, in frame starting at base 1. Relative to germline, V is missing 4 bases and J is missing 8 bases, with 11 bases of the junction outside any gene match. Via the germline V gene (reference sequence), CDR1 is LNHDA and CDR2 SQIVND.

This receptor chain uses TRBV19 and TRBJ2-1, and 7 bases in between align with TRBD2. The input for sequencing was cultured PBMCs, taken from culture after CMV antigen stimulation. The clonotype was recovered from a human donor in good health (CMV status not recorded). Some clones in this sample may be carry-over from other donors' samples. Here is the DNA: TGTGCCAGTAGTAAAGCTCGGGGGGAGTGGGATGAGCAGTTCTTC. Protein translation: CASSKARGEWDEQFF.